This record looks at one TCR beta chain sequence and its context. The antigen is unknown. This sample was taken from a study of Ad26.COV2.S vaccination and SARS-CoV-2 variants. Clones were read by immunoSEQ multiplex PCR, and TCRdb kept only the in-frame ones, dropping some. The sample carries about 350,000 clones, roughly nine tenths recorded once. Germline loops: CDR1 SGHAT, CDR2 FQNNGV. The V gene end was trimmed by 5 bases and the J gene end by 8 bases; junction bases not matched to a gene: 10. The CDR3 runs 15 residues. The treatment: approximately 18 received Ad26.COV2.S at low or high dose, single or two shots; several received placebo; per-sample allocation not given. Samples analyzed were those drawn on day 63 after the first vaccine or placebo injection. Study-level findings and limits: Greater spike-specific TCR breadth was seen in vaccine recipients than in placebo recipients.

The specimen was peripheral blood, collected in a trial of Ad26.COV2.S vaccine versus placebo. This receptor was obtained from a person between 18 and 59 years old who received the Ad26.COV2.S COVID-19 vaccine or a placebo. The rearrangement links TRBV11-2 to TRBJ1-2, with TRBD1 matching 11 bases. The CDR3 region has the DNA TGTGCCAGCAGCACGCGGACAGGGGGCACATACGGCTACACCTTC. Encoded protein: CASSTRTGGTYGYTF.